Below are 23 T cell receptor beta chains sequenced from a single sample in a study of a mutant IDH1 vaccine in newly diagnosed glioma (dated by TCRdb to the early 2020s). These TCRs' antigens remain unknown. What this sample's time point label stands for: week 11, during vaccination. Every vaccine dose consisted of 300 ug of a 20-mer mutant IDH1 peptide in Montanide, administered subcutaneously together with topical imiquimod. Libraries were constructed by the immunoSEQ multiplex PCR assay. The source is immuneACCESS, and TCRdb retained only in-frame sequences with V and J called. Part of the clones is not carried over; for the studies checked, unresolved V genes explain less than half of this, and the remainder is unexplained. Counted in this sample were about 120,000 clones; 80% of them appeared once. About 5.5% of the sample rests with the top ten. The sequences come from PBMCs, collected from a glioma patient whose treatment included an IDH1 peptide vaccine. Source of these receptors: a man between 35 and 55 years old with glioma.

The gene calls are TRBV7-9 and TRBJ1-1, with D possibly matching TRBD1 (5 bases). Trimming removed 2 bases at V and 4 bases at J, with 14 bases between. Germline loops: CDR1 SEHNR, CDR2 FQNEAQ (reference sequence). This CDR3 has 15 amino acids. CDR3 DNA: TGTGCCAGCAGCTTAAGAGGGCAGGGAGTCACTGAAGCTTTCTTT. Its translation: CASSLRGQGVTEAFF.

The CDR3 sequence is CASSMEGPPVGDEQFF. CDR3 nucleotides: TGTGCCAGTAGTATGGAGGGCCCCCCTGTGGGTGATGAGCAGTTCTTC. The chain recombines TRBV19 with TRBJ2-1, with a weak D call TRBD2 (6 bases). In germline, CDR1 is LNHDA, CDR2 SQIVND (reference sequence). V lost 3 bases and J 8 bases, leaving 20 bases between the germline ends. The CDR3 is made up of 16 amino acids.

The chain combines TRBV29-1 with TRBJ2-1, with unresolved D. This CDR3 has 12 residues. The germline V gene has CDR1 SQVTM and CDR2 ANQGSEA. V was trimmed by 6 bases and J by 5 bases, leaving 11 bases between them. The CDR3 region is CSVYYSNNEQFF. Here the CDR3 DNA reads TGCAGCGTATACTACTCTAACAATGAGCAGTTCTTC.

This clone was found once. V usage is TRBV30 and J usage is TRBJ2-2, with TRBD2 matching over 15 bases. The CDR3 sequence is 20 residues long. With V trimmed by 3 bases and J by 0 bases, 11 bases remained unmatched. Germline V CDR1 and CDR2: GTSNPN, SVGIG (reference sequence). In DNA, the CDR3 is TGTGCCTGGAGCGGAACTCCGGGACTAGCGGGAGGTACGAACACCGGGGAGCTGTTTTTT. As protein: CAWSGTPGLAGGTNTGELFF.

The CDR3 nucleotides are TGCGCCAGCAGGAGGGACGGAACCACCGGGGAGCTGTTTTTT. Its translation: CASRRDGTTGELFF. The chain couples TRBV5-1 to TRBJ2-2, with D perhaps assigned TRBD1 or TRBD2 (5 bases each). The CDR3 contains 14 residues. Per germline, CDR1 SGHRS and CDR2 YFSETQ. The V end lost 5 bases, the J end lost 4 bases, and 12 bases lay between the germline ends. The entire variable domain, with the rest obtained from reference TRBV5-1 and TRBJ2-2, is as follows: KAGVTQTPRYLIKTRGQQVTLSCSPISGHRSVSWYQQTPGQGLQFLFEYFSETQRNKGNFPGRFSGRQFSNSRSEMNVSTLELGDSALYLCASRRDGTTGELFFGEGSRLTVL.

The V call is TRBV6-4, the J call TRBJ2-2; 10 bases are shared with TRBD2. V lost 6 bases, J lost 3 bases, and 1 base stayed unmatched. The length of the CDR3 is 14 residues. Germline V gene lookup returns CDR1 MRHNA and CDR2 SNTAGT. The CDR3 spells CASSLAGDTGELFF. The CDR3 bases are TGTGCCAGCAGCCTAGCGGGGGACACCGGGGAGCTGTTTTTT.

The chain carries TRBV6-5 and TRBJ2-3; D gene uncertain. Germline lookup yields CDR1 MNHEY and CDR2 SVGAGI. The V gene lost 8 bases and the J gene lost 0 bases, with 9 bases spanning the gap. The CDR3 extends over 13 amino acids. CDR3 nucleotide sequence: TGTGCCAGCGGGTTTAGGAGCACAGATACGCAGTATTTT. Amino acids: CASGFRSTDTQYF.

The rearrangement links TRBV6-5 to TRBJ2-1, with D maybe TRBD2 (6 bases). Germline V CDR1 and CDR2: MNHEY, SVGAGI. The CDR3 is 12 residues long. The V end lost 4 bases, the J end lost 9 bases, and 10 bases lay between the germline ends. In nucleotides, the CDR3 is TGTGCCAGCAGTTTTAGCGGCTTTGAGCAGTTCTTC. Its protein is CASSFSGFEQFF.

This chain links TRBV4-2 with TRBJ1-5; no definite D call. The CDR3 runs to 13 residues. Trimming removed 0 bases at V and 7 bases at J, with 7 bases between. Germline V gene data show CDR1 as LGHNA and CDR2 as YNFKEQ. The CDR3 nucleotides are TGTGCCAGCAGCCAAGAGCTCGAGCAGCCCCAGCATTTT. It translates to CASSQELEQPQHF.

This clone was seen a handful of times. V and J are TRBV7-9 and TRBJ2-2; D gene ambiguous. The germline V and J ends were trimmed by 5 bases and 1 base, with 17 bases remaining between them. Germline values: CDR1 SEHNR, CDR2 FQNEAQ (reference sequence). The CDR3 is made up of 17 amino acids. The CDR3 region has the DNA TGTGCCAGCAGCCTTCCAACGAGAGTTCTGAACACCGGGGAGCTGTTTTTT. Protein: CASSLPTRVLNTGELFF.

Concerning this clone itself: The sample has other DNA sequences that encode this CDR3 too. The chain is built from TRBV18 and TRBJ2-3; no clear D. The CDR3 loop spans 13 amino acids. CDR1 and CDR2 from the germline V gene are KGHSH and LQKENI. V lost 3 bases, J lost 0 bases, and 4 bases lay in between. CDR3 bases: TGTGCCAGCTCACCTCCGAGCACAGATACGCAGTATTTT. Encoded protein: CASSPPSTDTQYF. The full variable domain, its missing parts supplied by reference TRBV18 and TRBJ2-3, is NAGVMQNPRHLVRRRGQEARLRCSPMKGHSHVYWYRQLPEEGLKFMVYLQKENIIDESGMPKERFSAEFPKEGPSILRIQQVVRGDSAAYFCASSPPSTDTQYFGPGTRLTVL.

The CDR3 loop is CASSLWRVGRSNYGYTF. Written as DNA, the CDR3 is TGTGCCAGCAGCTTGTGGAGGGTGGGGAGGTCTAACTATGGCTACACCTTC. V usage is TRBV5-5 and J usage is TRBJ1-2; D ambiguous. The CDR3 contains 17 residues. Trimming pared 1 base from V and 0 bases from J, leaving 16 bases between. Germline V gene lookup returns CDR1 SGHKS and CDR2 YYEKEE (reference sequence).

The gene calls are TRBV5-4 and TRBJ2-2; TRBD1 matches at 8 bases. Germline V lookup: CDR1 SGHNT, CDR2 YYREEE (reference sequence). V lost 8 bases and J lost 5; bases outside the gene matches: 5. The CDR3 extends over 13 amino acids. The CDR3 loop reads CASTDRGTGELFF. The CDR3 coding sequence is TGTGCCAGTACAGACAGGGGAACCGGGGAGCTGTTTTTT.

The CDR3 bases are TGTGCCAGCAGTCCCGGGACTAGCGGGGGGGGACGAAACACCGGGGAGCTGTTTTTT. Protein product: CASSPGTSGGGRNTGELFF. The chain has TRBV5-4 and TRBJ2-2; 16 bases align to TRBD2. Germline loops: CDR1 SGHNT, CDR2 YYREEE (reference sequence). The CDR3 has 19 residues. The V gene end was trimmed by 5 bases and the J gene end by 2 bases; junction bases not matched to a gene: 9.

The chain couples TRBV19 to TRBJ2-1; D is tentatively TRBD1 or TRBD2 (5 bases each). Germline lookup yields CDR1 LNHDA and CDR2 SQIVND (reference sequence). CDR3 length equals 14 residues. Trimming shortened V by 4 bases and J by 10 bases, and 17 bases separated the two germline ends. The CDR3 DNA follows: TGTGCCAGTAGTAAAAGGGTTGGGGACCGCGAGCAGTTCTTC. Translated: CASSKRVGDREQFF.

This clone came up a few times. DNA for the CDR3: TGTGCCAGCAGCGAGGGACAGGGGCATCAGCCCCAGCATTTT. It codes for CASSEGQGHQPQHF. V is TRBV5-4 and J is TRBJ1-5, with 10 bases that match TRBD1. J lost 5 bases, V lost 4 bases, and 3 bases had no gene match. The CDR3 is 14 residues long. Germline V lookup: CDR1 SGHNT, CDR2 YYREEE (reference sequence).

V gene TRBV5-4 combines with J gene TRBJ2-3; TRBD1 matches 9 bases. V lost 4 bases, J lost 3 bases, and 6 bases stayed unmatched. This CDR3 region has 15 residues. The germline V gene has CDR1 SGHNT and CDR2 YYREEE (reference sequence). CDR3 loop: CASSTGTGITDTQYF. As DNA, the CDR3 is TGTGCCAGCAGCACCGGGACAGGGATAACAGATACGCAGTATTTT.

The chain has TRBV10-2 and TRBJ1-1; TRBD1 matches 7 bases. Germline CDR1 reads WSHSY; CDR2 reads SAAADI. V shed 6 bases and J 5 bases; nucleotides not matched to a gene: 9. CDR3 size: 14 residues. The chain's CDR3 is CASRSRQGWTEAFF. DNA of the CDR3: TGCGCCAGCAGGTCACGACAGGGATGGACTGAAGCTTTCTTT.

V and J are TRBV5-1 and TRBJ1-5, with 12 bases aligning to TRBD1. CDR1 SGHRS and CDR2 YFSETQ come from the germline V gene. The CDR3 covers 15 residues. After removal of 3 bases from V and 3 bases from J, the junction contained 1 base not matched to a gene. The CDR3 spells CASSWDRGPNQPQHF. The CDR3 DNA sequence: TGCGCCAGCAGCTGGGACAGGGGGCCCAATCAGCCCCAGCATTTT.

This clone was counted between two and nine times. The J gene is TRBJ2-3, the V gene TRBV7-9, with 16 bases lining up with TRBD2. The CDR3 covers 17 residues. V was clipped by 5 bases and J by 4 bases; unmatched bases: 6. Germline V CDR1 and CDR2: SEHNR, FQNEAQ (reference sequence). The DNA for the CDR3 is TGTGCCAGCAGCGTGGGACTAGCGGGGGGGGCCCCAGATACGCAGTATTTT. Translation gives CASSVGLAGGAPDTQYF. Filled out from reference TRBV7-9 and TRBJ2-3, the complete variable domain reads DTGVSQNPRHKITKRGQNVTFRCDPISEHNRLYWYRQTLGQGPEFLTYFQNEAQLEKSRLLSDRFSAERPKGSFSTLEIQRTEQGDSAMYLCASSVGLAGGAPDTQYFGPGTRLTVL.

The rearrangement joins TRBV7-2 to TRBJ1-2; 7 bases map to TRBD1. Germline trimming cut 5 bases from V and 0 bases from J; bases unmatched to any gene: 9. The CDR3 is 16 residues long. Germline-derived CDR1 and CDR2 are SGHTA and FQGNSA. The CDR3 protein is CASSLGPQGSNYGYTF. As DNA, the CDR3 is TGTGCCAGCAGCCTGGGCCCACAGGGGTCTAACTATGGCTACACCTTC.

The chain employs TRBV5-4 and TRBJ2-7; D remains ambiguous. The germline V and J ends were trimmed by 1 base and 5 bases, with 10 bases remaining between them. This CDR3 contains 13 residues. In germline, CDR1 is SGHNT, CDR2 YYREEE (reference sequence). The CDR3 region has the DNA TGTGCCAGCAGCTTGTCGGTGGCGGACGAGCAGTACTTC. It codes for CASSLSVADEQYF.

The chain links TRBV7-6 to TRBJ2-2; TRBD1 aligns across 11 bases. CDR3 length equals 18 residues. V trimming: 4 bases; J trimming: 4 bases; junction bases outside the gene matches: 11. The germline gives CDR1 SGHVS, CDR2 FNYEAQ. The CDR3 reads CASSYTMGQGVGTGELFF. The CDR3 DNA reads TGTGCCAGCAGCTATACCATGGGACAGGGGGTCGGCACCGGGGAGCTGTTTTTT. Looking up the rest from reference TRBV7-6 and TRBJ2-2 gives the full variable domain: GAGVSQSPRYKVTKRGQDVALRCDPISGHVSLYWYRQALGQGPEFLTYFNYEAQQDKSGLPNDRFSAERPEGSISTLTIQRTEQRDSAMYRCASSYTMGQGVGTGELFFGEGSRLTVL.